A single sample is the source of the 13 T cell receptor beta chains below, sequenced in a study of cytotoxic CD8 clonotypes in ibrutinib-treated CLL. Generated by immunoSEQ multiplex PCR, the TCRdb table keeps only in-frame clones and is missing some. The sample comprises some 170,000 clones, more than 70% of which are singletons, and around 2.7% rests with the top ten. The sequencing here drew on PBMCs, taken at disease progression, from a patient treated with ibrutinib. These receptors came from a human donor with chronic lymphocytic leukemia.

The chain employs TRBV7-2 and TRBJ2-7; D could derive from TRBD1 or TRBD2 (5 bases each). The CDR3 is 13 residues long. Germline CDR1 reads SGHTA; CDR2 reads FQGNSA. V was clipped by 5 bases and J by 3 bases, with 11 bases between them. In DNA form, the CDR3 reads TGTGCCAGCAGCCTCGGGGCAGTCTACGAGCAGTACTTC. Translation: CASSLGAVYEQYF.

The chain has TRBV6-1 and TRBJ2-3; TRBD2 aligns across 7 bases. The CDR3 contains 14 residues. The V segment lost 3 bases and the J segment 6 bases; nucleotides outside the gene matches: 6. Per germline, CDR1 MNHNS and CDR2 SASEGT. The CDR3 region is CASSEGGPGDTQYF. The CDR3 DNA follows: TGTGCCAGCAGTGAGGGAGGGCCCGGTGATACGCAGTATTTT.

The J gene is TRBJ2-6, the V gene TRBV27; the D gene is possibly TRBD1 (5 bases). V lost 2 bases, J lost 0 bases, and 11 bases lay in between. Germline V gene data show CDR1 as MNHEY and CDR2 as SMNVEV (reference sequence). The CDR3 totals 17 residues. As DNA, the CDR3 is TGTGCCAGCAGTTTAGGGCAGGGCCTCTCTGGGGCCAACGTCCTGACTTTC. Its protein is CASSLGQGLSGANVLTF.

V usage is TRBV28 and J usage is TRBJ1-1; D not resolved. This CDR3 has 11 amino acids. Germline CDR1 is MDHEN and CDR2 is SYDVKM. Deletions cut 3 bases from V and 8 bases from J, with 7 bases between. CDR3 in DNA: TGTGCCAGCAGTTTCCGGGTAGAAGCTTTCTTT. Translated: CASSFRVEAFF. Looking up the rest from reference TRBV28 and TRBJ1-1 gives the full variable domain: DVKVTQSSRYLVKRTGEKVFLECVQDMDHENMFWYRQDPGLGLRLIYFSYDVKMKEKGDIPEGYSVSREKKERFSLILESASTNQTSMYLCASSFRVEAFFGQGTRLTVV.

The V call is TRBV5-4, the J call TRBJ1-1, with D maybe TRBD1 (5 bases). The CDR3 extends over 15 amino acids. Looked up from germline, CDR1 is SGHNT and CDR2 is YYREEE (reference sequence). V was trimmed by 0 bases and J by 4 bases, leaving 13 bases between them. In DNA form, the CDR3 reads TGTGCCAGCAGCTTGGATCGGTGGGGGGGCACTGAAGCTTTCTTT. Protein: CASSLDRWGGTEAFF.

In DNA form, the CDR3 reads TGCAGCGTTGATCCTAGCGGGAACGATGAGCAGTTCTTC. Amino acid sequence: CSVDPSGNDEQFF. The V call is TRBV29-1, the J call TRBJ2-1; 9 bases are a match to TRBD2. This CDR3 spans 13 amino acids. The junction had 5 bases not matched to a gene; V was cut back by 3 bases and J by 8 bases. Germline V gene lookup returns CDR1 SQVTM and CDR2 ANQGSEA.

J is TRBJ2-1 and V is TRBV11-3, with 12 positions matching TRBD2. V lost 4 bases to trimming and J lost 4 bases; unmatched junction nucleotides: 5. The CDR3 sequence is 16 residues long. Germline V gene data show CDR1 as SGHNT and CDR2 as YENEEA. The CDR3 region is CASSSRLAGEYNEQFF. The CDR3 nucleotides read TGTGCCAGCAGCTCCCGACTAGCGGGAGAATACAATGAGCAGTTCTTC.

The rearrangement links TRBV28 to TRBJ1-1; weak D call: TRBD1 (6 bases). The CDR3 runs to 16 residues. The germline V and J ends were trimmed by 5 bases and 5 bases, with 21 bases remaining between them. The germline CDR1 and CDR2 sequences are MDHEN and SYDVKM. CDR3: CASSISPPGADTEAFF. Written as DNA, the CDR3 is TGTGCCAGCAGTATATCCCCGCCGGGGGCGGATACTGAAGCTTTCTTT. Based on the CDR3 plus reference TRBV28 and TRBJ1-1, the full variable domain is DVKVTQSSRYLVKRTGEKVFLECVQDMDHENMFWYRQDPGLGLRLIYFSYDVKMKEKGDIPEGYSVSREKKERFSLILESASTNQTSMYLCASSISPPGADTEAFFGQGTRLTVV.

This chain uses TRBV6-6 with TRBJ2-1; TRBD2 agrees at 8 bases. Germline V gives CDR1 MNHNY, CDR2 SVGAGI (reference sequence). This CDR3 has 16 amino acids. Trimming cost V 6 bases and J 4 bases; bases outside gene matches: 11. In DNA form, the CDR3 reads TGTGCCAGCAGCCAGGGACTAGGGTCGTGGTACAATGAGCAGTTCTTC. This gives the protein CASSQGLGSWYNEQFF.

This clone has only one observation. V usage is TRBV19 and J usage is TRBJ2-1; TRBD2 matches at 8 bases. Per the germline V gene, CDR1 is LNHDA and CDR2 is SQIVND (reference sequence). CDR3 length: 16 residues. After removal of 3 bases from V and 4 bases from J, the junction contained 8 bases not matched to a gene. The chain's CDR3 is CASSMGRSGRYNEQFF. For the CDR3, the DNA is TGTGCCAGTAGTATGGGTAGAAGCGGGAGATACAATGAGCAGTTCTTC.

Comment on this clone: A junction boundary mismatches the germline segment, possibly from a read error. The J gene is TRBJ2-2, the V gene TRBV4-3; no clear D gene. This CDR3 has 14 amino acids. The V gene's germline CDR1 is LGHNA and CDR2 YSLEER. The CDR3 is CASRQGYNTGELFF. As DNA, the CDR3 is TGCGCCAGCAGACAAGGCTACAACACCGGGGAGCTGTTTTTT.

This clone was seen a handful of times. The rearrangement links TRBV5-4 to TRBJ2-7; 10 bases line up with TRBD1. Germline lookup yields CDR1 SGHNT and CDR2 YYREEE (reference sequence). The ends lost 4 bases at V and 3 bases at J; junction bases unmatched: 13. CDR3 length: 17 amino acids. The CDR3 here is CASSKLRTGGLLYEQYF. CDR3 nucleotide sequence: TGTGCCAGCAGCAAGCTAAGGACAGGGGGTCTTCTCTACGAGCAGTACTTC.

The chain carries TRBV7-3 and TRBJ2-1; 9 nucleotides match TRBD2. V lost 1 base, J lost 7 bases, and 5 bases stayed unmatched. This CDR3 has 15 residues. Looked up from germline, CDR1 is SGHTA and CDR2 is FQGTGA. Here the CDR3 DNA reads TGTGCCAGCAGCTTAAGGGCGGGAGGGCCAAATGAGCAGTTCTTC. Translating gives CASSLRAGGPNEQFF.